The present T cell receptor beta chain was sequenced within a study of T cell changes during pregnancy in multiple sclerosis (dated by TCRdb to between 2018 and 2021). Broadly, across the study: The study looked at changes in the T cell repertoire across pregnancy in women with multiple sclerosis.

Looking up the germline V gene yields CDR1 MNHEY and CDR2 SVGAGI. Trimming removed 7 bases from V and 2 bases from J, leaving 15 bases between the germline ends. The CDR3 measures 15 amino acids from cysteine to phenylalanine. The read is trimmed to its CDR3 DNA, 45 bases read in frame from base 1. A note on this clone: No cognate antigen has been identified for it. Per-nucleotide qualities are absent, and no much larger clonotype sits a single base away.

Library generation was performed with the immunoSEQ multiplex PCR assay. TCRdb obtained this table from immuneACCESS and retained in-frame rearrangements with V and J assigned. These tables miss some clones; where compared with another copy, unresolved V genes account for less than half of the shortfall, and the remainder is unexplained. In all, the sample holds approximately 100,000 clones, and roughly nine tenths of those were seen once. The top ten hold less than 4% of the sample. Sequenced material: peripheral blood, taken after pregnancy. The chain is assembled from TRBV6-5 and TRBJ2-1; TRBD2 is a possible D gene, resting on 7 matching bases. This sequence originates from a female donor with multiple sclerosis, enrolled in a pregnancy study. This receptor has the CDR3 CASKTGGLAYNEQFF. The nucleotides read TGTGCCAGCAAAACCGGGGGGCTAGCCTACAATGAGCAGTTCTTC.